This is a list of T cell receptor beta chains from one sample in a study of T cell changes during pregnancy in multiple sclerosis. Clones were read by immunoSEQ multiplex PCR, and TCRdb kept only the in-frame ones, dropping some. The sample includes about 70,000 clones, about 90% of them seen just once. The input for sequencing was peripheral blood, taken in the third trimester of pregnancy. The source of these receptors is a female donor in good health, enrolled as a control in a pregnancy study. The CDR3 runs from the conserved cysteine through the conserved F or W. Each record gives: CDR3 length, V gene, D gene, clone size, J gene, CDR3 DNA, CDR3 protein. D genes are given only for firm matches. Rows may omit the clone size; those that give it use once, few, many or a size class.

CDR3 length: 15
V gene: TRBV4-3
D gene: TRBD1
clone size: NA
J gene: TRBJ1-5
CDR3 DNA: TGCGCCAGCAGCCCGGGTGACAGGGTCGGTCAGCCCCAGCATTTT
CDR3 protein: CASSPGDRVGQPQHF

CDR3 length: 16
V gene: TRBV7-8
D gene: NA
clone size: NA
J gene: TRBJ2-3
CDR3 DNA: TGTGCCAGCAGCTTAGCCCGACTAAGGAGCACAGATACGCAGTATTTT
CDR3 protein: CASSLARLRSTDTQYF

CDR3 length: 16
V gene: TRBV21-1
D gene: NA
clone size: NA
J gene: TRBJ1-1
CDR3 DNA: TGTGCCAGCAGCAAACAGGGGGCAGGGAATAACACTGAAGCTTTCTTT
CDR3 protein: CASSKQGAGNNTEAFF

CDR3 length: 16
V gene: TRBV5-1
D gene: TRBD2
clone size: NA
J gene: TRBJ2-7
CDR3 DNA: TGCGCCAGCAGCTTCAATTCTCTAGCGGGGGGTTACGAGCAGTACTTC
CDR3 protein: CASSFNSLAGGYEQYF

CDR3 length: 15
V gene: TRBV5-8
D gene: NA
clone size: NA
J gene: TRBJ1-2
CDR3 DNA: TGTGCCAGCAGCGCTAGACAGAAGGGCCCTCAGGGCTACACCTTC
CDR3 protein: CASSARQKGPQGYTF

CDR3 length: 16
V gene: TRBV11-2
D gene: TRBD1
clone size: NA
J gene: TRBJ1-2
CDR3 DNA: TGTGCCAGCAGCTCCAGTTTATCGGACAGGGGGTATGGCTACACCTTC
CDR3 protein: CASSSSLSDRGYGYTF

CDR3 length: 15
V gene: TRBV5-1
D gene: TRBD2
clone size: NA
J gene: TRBJ2-1
CDR3 DNA: TGCGCCAGCAGCTCGACTAGCGGGGGAGGCGCTGAGCAGTTCTTC
CDR3 protein: CASSSTSGGGAEQFF

CDR3 length: 15
V gene: TRBV10-2
D gene: NA
clone size: NA
J gene: TRBJ1-2
CDR3 DNA: TGCGCCAGCAGTGAGCCGAACGGGGGAAACTATGGCTACACCTTC
CDR3 protein: CASSEPNGGNYGYTF

CDR3 length: 13
V gene: TRBV5-1
D gene: TRBD2
clone size: once
J gene: TRBJ2-1
CDR3 DNA: TGCGCCAGCAGCTCGGGGCGGGGGTATGAGCAGTTCTTC
CDR3 protein: CASSSGRGYEQFF

CDR3 length: 14
V gene: TRBV7-9
D gene: NA
clone size: once
J gene: TRBJ1-5
CDR3 DNA: TGTGCCAGCAGCTCCTCCGGTAGCAATCAGCCCCAGCATTTT
CDR3 protein: CASSSSGSNQPQHF

CDR3 length: 15
V gene: TRBV7-2
D gene: NA
clone size: NA
J gene: TRBJ2-7
CDR3 DNA: TGTGCCAGCAGCTTAGTGGGCCTTCCCACCGTCGAGCAGTACTTC
CDR3 protein: CASSLVGLPTVEQYF

CDR3 length: 13
V gene: TRBV19
D gene: NA
clone size: NA
J gene: TRBJ1-1
CDR3 DNA: TGTGCCAGTAGTATTCGCGGACACCTTGAAGCTTTCTTT
CDR3 protein: CASSIRGHLEAFF

CDR3 length: 13
V gene: TRBV4-2
D gene: NA
clone size: NA
J gene: TRBJ1-5
CDR3 DNA: TGTGCCAGCAGCCAAGATGGGCCCTTGGGCCAGCATTTT
CDR3 protein: CASSQDGPLGQHF

CDR3 length: 14
V gene: TRBV5-4
D gene: NA
clone size: NA
J gene: TRBJ1-1
CDR3 DNA: TGTGCCAGCAGCTTCAGGCGTGGGGCCTCTGAAGCTTTCTTT
CDR3 protein: CASSFRRGASEAFF

CDR3 length: 15
V gene: TRBV9
D gene: NA
clone size: NA
J gene: TRBJ1-3
CDR3 DNA: TGTGCCAGCAGCGTAGAGGGGGACATAGGAAACACCATATATTTT
CDR3 protein: CASSVEGDIGNTIYF

CDR3 length: 19
V gene: TRBV4-1
D gene: NA
clone size: NA
J gene: TRBJ2-2
CDR3 DNA: TGCGCCAGCAGCCATGCCCAGGCCCTTGCGACAGGAGTTTCCGGGGAGCTGTTTTTT
CDR3 protein: CASSHAQALATGVSGELFF

CDR3 length: 14
V gene: TRBV7-2
D gene: NA
clone size: NA
J gene: TRBJ1-5
CDR3 DNA: TGTGCCAGCAGCTTAGCCGCGGGCAATCAGCCCCAGCATTTT
CDR3 protein: CASSLAAGNQPQHF

CDR3 length: 14
V gene: TRBV7-6
D gene: NA
clone size: NA
J gene: TRBJ1-1
CDR3 DNA: TGTGCCAGCAGCCCGGACAGTCTGAACACTGAAGCTTTCTTT
CDR3 protein: CASSPDSLNTEAFF

CDR3 length: 15
V gene: TRBV5-1
D gene: NA
clone size: NA
J gene: TRBJ1-5
CDR3 DNA: TGCGCCAGCAGCTTGGAAGGGGATAGCAATCAGCCCCAGCATTTT
CDR3 protein: CASSLEGDSNQPQHF

CDR3 length: 16
V gene: TRBV7-2
D gene: TRBD2
clone size: NA
J gene: TRBJ2-3
CDR3 DNA: TGTGCCAGCAGCTTAGGCAGCGGGGGGGACACAGATACGCAGTATTTT
CDR3 protein: CASSLGSGGDTDTQYF

CDR3 length: 14
V gene: TRBV29-1
D gene: TRBD1
clone size: NA
J gene: TRBJ1-3
CDR3 DNA: TGCAGCGTGGGGAGAAGGGGGCCCGGAAACACCATATATTTT
CDR3 protein: CSVGRRGPGNTIYF

CDR3 length: 13
V gene: TRBV11-3
D gene: NA
clone size: NA
J gene: TRBJ2-7
CDR3 DNA: TGTGCCAGCAGCCGGTCGGGGGACTACGAGCAGTACTTC
CDR3 protein: CASSRSGDYEQYF

CDR3 length: 12
V gene: TRBV27
D gene: NA
clone size: NA
J gene: TRBJ1-2
CDR3 DNA: TGTGCCAGCAGTCCTGACTTGAGGGGCTACACCTTC
CDR3 protein: CASSPDLRGYTF

CDR3 length: 13
V gene: TRBV21-1
D gene: NA
clone size: NA
J gene: TRBJ2-7
CDR3 DNA: TGTGCCAGCCTCAGGGGAGCTCACTACGAGCAGTACTTC
CDR3 protein: CASLRGAHYEQYF

CDR3 length: 15
V gene: TRBV6-6
D gene: TRBD2
clone size: NA
J gene: TRBJ2-5
CDR3 DNA: TGTGCCAGCCTAAGGCTGGCGGGGGAGCAAGAGACCCAGTACTTC
CDR3 protein: CASLRLAGEQETQYF

CDR3 length: 15
V gene: TRBV30
D gene: TRBD1
clone size: few
J gene: TRBJ1-1
CDR3 DNA: TGTGCCTGGAGTGTAGAAGTCAACAGGGGTCTCGGCGCTTTCTTT
CDR3 protein: CAWSVEVNRGLGAFF

CDR3 length: 16
V gene: TRBV13
D gene: TRBD1
clone size: NA
J gene: TRBJ1-1
CDR3 DNA: TGTGCCAGCAGCTTAGGGGAGAAGGGGGCGAGGGCTGAAGCTTTCTTT
CDR3 protein: CASSLGEKGARAEAFF

CDR3 length: 14
V gene: TRBV2
D gene: NA
clone size: NA
J gene: TRBJ1-3
CDR3 DNA: TGTGCCAGCAGCAGGGGCCCCTCTGGAAACACCATATATTTT
CDR3 protein: CASSRGPSGNTIYF

CDR3 length: 15
V gene: TRBV4-3
D gene: TRBD1
clone size: NA
J gene: TRBJ1-1
CDR3 DNA: TGCGCCAGCAGCCCGGGGACAGGGGGGAACACTGAAGCTTTCTTT
CDR3 protein: CASSPGTGGNTEAFF

CDR3 length: 11
V gene: TRBV19
D gene: TRBD2
clone size: once
J gene: TRBJ2-7
CDR3 DNA: TGTGCCACTTCGGGGGGGATCGAGCAGTACTTC
CDR3 protein: CATSGGIEQYF

CDR3 length: 14
V gene: TRBV9
D gene: NA
clone size: NA
J gene: TRBJ1-5
CDR3 DNA: TGTGCCAGCAGCGGCGGGGCGAACAATCAGCCCCAGCATTTT
CDR3 protein: CASSGGANNQPQHF

CDR3 length: 14
V gene: TRBV4-3
D gene: NA
clone size: NA
J gene: TRBJ1-1
CDR3 DNA: TGCGCCAGCAGCCAAGATTTCGGCGGCACTGAAGCTTTCTTT
CDR3 protein: CASSQDFGGTEAFF